These 15 T cell receptor beta chains share one sample of origin, sequenced in a study of blood T cell repertoires in COVID-19. TCRdb's table, derived via immunoSEQ multiplex PCR, lists solely in-frame clones and lacks some. Among roughly 250,000 clones listed, 65% to 90% were seen once. The sequencing input was peripheral blood. Receptor source: a woman aged 55-75 years with active or convalescent COVID-19.

Only a few counts were recorded for this clone. The chain carries TRBV6-5 and TRBJ1-2; TRBD1 aligns across 9 bases. The V gene end was trimmed by 6 bases and the J gene end by 3 bases; junction bases not matched to a gene: 5. Germline-derived CDR1 and CDR2 are MNHEY and SVGAGI. CDR3 length: 14 residues. CDR3 DNA sequence: TGTGCCAGCAGCTTAACAGGGGGCCACTATGGCTACACCTTC. Translating gives CASSLTGGHYGYTF.

The chain carries TRBV15 and TRBJ2-3, with TRBD2 matching over 7 bases. Germline V CDR1 and CDR2: LNHNV, YYDKDF (reference sequence). The CDR3 spans 16 residues. Losses at the gene ends were 7 bases for V and 2 bases for J; bases not matched to a gene: 12. The DNA of the CDR3 is TGTGCCACCACTTCGAGCGGGGACCCTAACACAGATACGCAGTATTTT. Its translation: CATTSSGDPNTDTQYF.

The sample holds a few counts of this clone. The genes are TRBV30 and TRBJ2-1; tentatively, D is TRBD1 (5 bases). CDR1 and CDR2 (germline): GTSNPN, SVGIG (reference sequence). Trimming left V 1 base short and J 3 bases short, with 7 bases between. The CDR3 is made up of 13 amino acids. CDR3 coding DNA: TGTGCCTGGAGTGGCGACAGCTACAATGAGCAGTTCTTC. The encoded protein is CAWSGDSYNEQFF.

The chain recombines TRBV2 with TRBJ2-7, with a tentative D call TRBD2 (5 bases). This CDR3 is 16 amino acids long. The V end lost 3 bases, the J end lost 1 base, and 16 bases lay between the germline ends. The germline V gene has CDR1 SNHLY and CDR2 FYNNEI. The DNA of the CDR3 is TGTGCCAGCAGTGACCCCCCCGACTACACTTCCTACGAGCAGTACTTC. It encodes CASSDPPDYTSYEQYF.

V gene TRBV24-1 combines with J gene TRBJ2-2; 8 bases map to TRBD1. The CDR3 is 16 amino acids. After removal of 7 bases from V and 0 bases from J, the junction contained 6 bases not matched to a gene. Germline V gives CDR1 KGHDR, CDR2 SFDVKD. Here the CDR3 reads CATSRGQGSNTGELFF. CDR3 coding DNA: TGTGCCACCAGCCGAGGACAGGGCTCGAACACCGGGGAGCTGTTTTTT.

The V call is TRBV30, the J call TRBJ1-4; D gene ambiguous. Germline V gene data show CDR1 as GTSNPN and CDR2 as SVGIG (reference sequence). V was cut by 3 bases and J by 10 bases, with 30 bases left in between. The CDR3 loop spans 18 amino acids. The CDR3: CAWREALKLGDIMRKLFF. The DNA of the CDR3 is TGTGCCTGGAGGGAGGCCCTAAAACTAGGCGATATAATGAGAAAACTGTTTTTT.

The V and J genes are TRBV11-2 and TRBJ2-1; TRBD1 agrees at 8 bases. There are 15 residues in the CDR3. Losses at the gene ends were 3 bases for V and 6 bases for J; bases not matched to a gene: 7. Looked up from germline, CDR1 is SGHAT and CDR2 is FQNNGV. The CDR3: CASSFTPTGGNEQFF. The CDR3 bases are TGTGCCAGCAGCTTCACCCCAACAGGGGGCAATGAGCAGTTCTTC. The variable domain in full, completed from reference TRBV11-2 and TRBJ2-1, reads EAGVAQSPRYKIIEKRQSVAFWCNPISGHATLYWYQQILGQGPKLLIQFQNNGVVDDSQLPKDRFSAERLKGVDSTLKIQPAKLEDSAVYLCASSFTPTGGNEQFFGPGTRLTVL.

The rearrangement joins TRBV19 to TRBJ2-3; 9 nucleotides agree with TRBD2. CDR1 LNHDA and CDR2 SQIVND come from the germline V gene (reference sequence). This CDR3 region has 17 residues. Unmatched junction bases numbered 7, after V lost 1 base and J lost 2 bases. The CDR3 loop reads CASSIAWASGTTDTQYF. The CDR3, as DNA: TGTGCCAGTAGTATAGCCTGGGCTAGCGGGACCACAGATACGCAGTATTTT.

The rearrangement uses TRBV7-9 and TRBJ2-5; the match to TRBD2 covers 8 bases. The CDR3 is 15 residues long. V shed 5 bases, J shed 3 bases, and the junction held 8 bases outside the gene matches. The germline V gene encodes CDR1 SEHNR and CDR2 FQNEAQ (reference sequence). CDR3 DNA: TGTGCCAGCAGCCCACGGGCGGGGGGCAAAGAGACCCAGTACTTC. Translating gives CASSPRAGGKETQYF.

The rearrangement links TRBV5-6 to TRBJ2-3, with TRBD2 matching 9 bases. Germline V CDR1 and CDR2: SGHDT, YYEEEE. The CDR3 has 17 amino acids. J lost 6 bases, V lost 0 bases, and 11 bases had no gene match. The CDR3 DNA sequence: TGTGCCAGCAGCTTGGAGCAGCGGGGGGCGGCGATCGATACGCAGTATTTT. Translating it yields CASSLEQRGAAIDTQYF.

The gene calls are TRBV29-1 and TRBJ2-7, with 10 positions matching TRBD1. CDR1 and CDR2 (germline): SQVTM, ANQGSEA. Trimming at V came to 7 bases and at J to 5 bases, leaving 5 bases not matched to a gene. The CDR3 totals 12 residues. CDR3 in amino acids: CSARTGGHEQYF. As DNA, the CDR3 is TGCAGCGCCCGGACAGGGGGGCACGAGCAGTACTTC.

In its sample, this clone was seen many times. This chain connects TRBV7-9 to TRBJ1-6; 9 bases are shared with TRBD1. The germline gives CDR1 SEHNR, CDR2 FQNEAQ (reference sequence). The CDR3 runs 14 residues. V was clipped by 5 bases and J by 8 bases; unmatched bases: 4. CDR3 DNA: TGTGCCAGCAGCCCCCGACAGGGGGATTCACCCCTCCACTTT. Translating it yields CASSPRQGDSPLHF.

Only a few counts were recorded for this clone. The V gene is TRBV7-8, the J gene TRBJ2-7; D might be TRBD1 (5 bases). V was clipped by 5 bases and J by 2 bases, with 13 bases between them. The CDR3 is 14 amino acids. Germline CDR1 and CDR2: SGHVS and FQNEAQ. The CDR3 spells CASSQTVFPYEQYF. CDR3 sequence (DNA): TGTGCCAGCAGCCAGACAGTCTTTCCCTACGAGCAGTACTTC.

This chain joins TRBV11-2 and TRBJ1-2; D gene ambiguous. CDR1 is SGHAT, CDR2 FQNNGV, per germline. The CDR3 is 11 amino acids. The ends were cut back, 0 bases at V and 8 bases at J, with 4 bases in the middle. The CDR3 here is CASSLDAGYTF. For the CDR3, the DNA is TGTGCCAGCAGCTTAGATGCGGGCTACACCTTC.

In this sample, this clone turned up a few times. V gene TRBV7-2 combines with J gene TRBJ2-2; TRBD2 agrees at 12 bases. With 0 bases clipped from V and 13 bases from J, the junction kept 9 bases outside the gene matches. This CDR3 is built from 16 residues. The germline V gene has CDR1 SGHTA and CDR2 FQGNSA. This CDR3 reads CASSLALASGGAALFF. CDR3 DNA: TGTGCCAGCAGCTTAGCGCTGGCTAGCGGGGGGGCTGCGCTGTTTTTT.